This passage covers 28 T cell receptor beta chains from one sample sequenced in a study of shared clonotypes between healthy human individuals. This table comes from immunoSEQ multiplex PCR, and its TCRdb copy is limited to in-frame clones, with some not included. The table shows 1,500,000 or so clones, with 96% occurring only once. Input material: naive CD4+ T cells sorted from blood. Documented subset: CD45RA+ positively selected. All receptors come from a man between 25 and 39 years old in good health.

This chain links TRBV5-4 with TRBJ2-5; no clear D gene. Trimming shortened V by 3 bases and J by 5 bases, and 11 bases separated the two germline ends. In germline, CDR1 is SGHNT, CDR2 YYREEE (reference sequence). The CDR3 spans 13 residues. CDR3 residues: CASSSNALETQYF. The CDR3 DNA sequence: TGTGCCAGCAGCTCAAACGCGTTGGAGACCCAGTACTTC.

The gene calls are TRBV10-3 and TRBJ2-7; 9 nucleotides match TRBD2. V was pared by 8 bases and J by 1 base, with 3 bases of the junction left unmatched. CDR1 is ENHRY and CDR2 is SYGVKD in the germline V gene. The CDR3 length is 13 residues. Written as DNA, the CDR3 is TGTGCCATCCAGAGCGGGAGGTCCTACGAGCAGTACTTC. This translates into CAIQSGRSYEQYF.

The CDR3 region is CASGRGISYNEQFF. The CDR3 DNA reads TGTGCCAGCGGGCGCGGGATCTCCTACAATGAGCAGTTCTTC. The chain uses TRBV2 and TRBJ2-1; D might be TRBD2 (6 bases). The CDR3 is 14 residues long. Germline V CDR1 and CDR2: SNHLY, FYNNEI. Deletions cut 8 bases from V and 0 bases from J, with 11 bases between.

This chain uses TRBV7-9 with TRBJ2-7; the match to TRBD2 covers 14 bases. Germline V gene lookup returns CDR1 SEHNR and CDR2 FQNEAQ (reference sequence). The CDR3 is 15 residues long. The V segment lost 4 bases and the J segment 2 bases; nucleotides outside the gene matches: 1. The CDR3 here is CASSSTSGRAYEQYF. As DNA, the CDR3 is TGTGCCAGCAGCTCGACTAGCGGGAGGGCCTACGAGCAGTACTTC.

The chain is built from TRBV7-9 and TRBJ2-1, with D possibly being TRBD2 (5 bases). The CDR3 covers 17 residues. The germline CDR1 and CDR2 sequences are SEHNR and FQNEAQ (reference sequence). V lost 5 bases, J lost 5 bases, and 22 bases lay in between. In DNA, the CDR3 is TGTGCCAGCAGCCAAAGGGTCTCGAAGCGGTCGGACAATGAGCAGTTCTTC. This gives the protein CASSQRVSKRSDNEQFF.

This rearrangement joins TRBV11-1 to TRBJ2-7, with D possibly called TRBD1 or TRBD2 (5 bases each). The V gene lost 1 base and the J gene lost 3 bases, with 10 bases spanning the gap. Looked up from germline, CDR1 is SGHAT and CDR2 is FQDESV (reference sequence). CDR3 length equals 14 residues. CDR3 in amino acids: CASSLGDGIYEQYF. The CDR3 nucleotides read TGTGCCAGCAGCTTAGGGGACGGGATCTACGAGCAGTACTTC.

This chain connects TRBV28 to TRBJ1-2, with a possible D match to TRBD1 (6 bases). The germline V and J ends were trimmed by 6 bases and 4 bases, with 12 bases remaining between them. There are 13 residues in the CDR3. Germline assignment: CDR1 MDHEN and CDR2 SYDVKM. The CDR3 coding sequence is TGTGCCAGCAGCCAAGGGGGGGGCTATGGCTACACCTTC. This codes for CASSQGGGYGYTF.

The gene calls are TRBV7-9 and TRBJ2-3, with 8 bases aligning to TRBD2. The J segment lost 0 bases and the V segment lost 5 bases, leaving 7 bases of the junction unmatched. The germline gives CDR1 SEHNR, CDR2 FQNEAQ (reference sequence). The CDR3 covers 16 residues. CDR3 sequence (DNA): TGTGCCAGCAGCCCCAGGGGCGGGAGGAGCACAGATACGCAGTATTTT. Protein sequence: CASSPRGGRSTDTQYF. The full variable domain, completed using reference TRBV7-9 and TRBJ2-3, is DTGVSQNPRHKITKRGQNVTFRCDPISEHNRLYWYRQTLGQGPEFLTYFQNEAQLEKSRLLSDRFSAERPKGSFSTLEIQRTEQGDSAMYLCASSPRGGRSTDTQYFGPGTRLTVL.

The chain employs TRBV2 and TRBJ2-2; D remains ambiguous. CDR1 and CDR2 (germline): SNHLY, FYNNEI. V was cut by 7 bases and J by 1 base, with 7 bases left in between. The CDR3 runs to 13 residues. The CDR3 reads CASTPENTGELFF. In nucleotides, the CDR3 is TGTGCCAGCACTCCCGAGAACACCGGGGAGCTGTTTTTT.

The rearrangement uses TRBV6-6 and TRBJ1-2; D possibly corresponds to TRBD1 (5 bases). CDR1 and CDR2 from the germline V gene are MNHNY and SVGAGI (reference sequence). Trimming left V 6 bases short and J 6 bases short, with 14 bases between. The CDR3 has 13 amino acids. CDR3 DNA sequence: TGTGCCAGCAGCACAGCAAGGGGTGATGGCTACACCTTC. Protein product: CASSTARGDGYTF.

The chain joins TRBV28 to TRBJ2-7; either TRBD1 or TRBD2 may fit D (5 bases each). There are 15 residues in the CDR3. CDR1 and CDR2 (germline): MDHEN, SYDVKM. Trimming removed 2 bases at V and 0 bases at J, with 11 bases between. The CDR3 DNA reads as TGTGCCAGCAGTTTAGGGACCGAAGGCTCCTACGAGCAGTACTTC. Protein: CASSLGTEGSYEQYF.

The chain employs TRBV28 and TRBJ2-3; D possibly corresponds to TRBD2 (6 bases). V was shortened by 6 bases and J by 15 bases, with 28 bases between the two germline ends. Looked up from germline, CDR1 is MDHEN and CDR2 is SYDVKM. This CDR3 spans 15 amino acids. The CDR3 loop reads CASSLTNPGLPSDYF. CDR3 DNA: TGTGCCAGCAGCCTTACGAACCCGGGACTCCCTTCTGACTATTTT. The entire variable domain, with the rest obtained from reference TRBV28 and TRBJ2-3, is as follows: DVKVTQSSRYLVKRTGEKVFLECVQDMDHENMFWYRQDPGLGLRLIYFSYDVKMKEKGDIPEGYSVSREKKERFSLILESASTNQTSMYLCASSLTNPGLPSDYFGPGTRLTVL.

The chain combines TRBV2 with TRBJ1-5; possibly TRBD1 for D (6 bases). V dropped 7 bases and J dropped 6 bases, with 16 bases sitting between them. The CDR3 contains 14 residues. Germline values: CDR1 SNHLY, CDR2 FYNNEI. The CDR3 loop is CASTDPRGSQPQHF. Written as DNA, the CDR3 is TGTGCCAGCACCGACCCCAGGGGAAGTCAGCCCCAGCATTTT. The full variable domain, its missing parts supplied by reference TRBV2 and TRBJ1-5, is EPEVTQTPSHQVTQMGQEVILRCVPISNHLYFYWYRQILGQKVEFLVSFYNNEISEKSEIFDDQFSVERPDGSNFTLKIRSTKLEDSAMYFCASTDPRGSQPQHFGDGTRLSIL.

The chain joins TRBV14 to TRBJ2-6; a weak D match, TRBD1 (5 bases). The CDR3 length is 15 residues. Looked up from germline, CDR1 is SGHDN and CDR2 is FVKESK. V lost 4 bases, J lost 4 bases, and 11 bases lay in between. The CDR3 is CASSPQGGGANVLTF. The CDR3 nucleotides read TGTGCCAGCAGCCCCCAGGGCGGAGGGGCCAACGTCCTGACTTTC.

This chain uses TRBV20-1 with TRBJ2-2; D is undetermined. The germline V gene has CDR1 DFQATT and CDR2 SNEGSKA (reference sequence). The CDR3 totals 11 residues. The CDR3 is CSAHRVGELFF. DNA for the CDR3: TGCAGCGCCCATCGGGTCGGGGAGCTGTTTTTT.

The CDR3 loop is CASSAEQFF. CDR3 sequence (DNA): TGTGCCAGCAGCGCCGAGCAGTTCTTC. V usage is TRBV9 and J usage is TRBJ2-1, with D unclear. The V gene lost 3 bases and the J gene lost 10 bases, with 2 bases spanning the gap. Germline CDR1 SGDLS, CDR2 YYNGEE. This CDR3 comprises 9 residues.

The chain combines TRBV10-3 with TRBJ2-2, with D possibly matching TRBD1 (5 bases). The CDR3 runs 13 residues. The V gene lost 6 bases and the J gene lost 6 bases, with 11 bases spanning the gap. Germline lookup yields CDR1 ENHRY and CDR2 SYGVKD. CDR3 bases: TGTGCCATCAGGCAGGGTTGGCCCGGGGAGCTGTTTTTT. It specifies CAIRQGWPGELFF.

The chain links TRBV10-3 to TRBJ2-6; TRBD1 aligns across 11 bases. J was trimmed by 2 bases and V by 10 bases; bases with no gene match: 4. This CDR3 has 15 amino acids. The V gene's germline CDR1 is ENHRY and CDR2 SYGVKD. The CDR3 reads CATGDRGTGANVLTF. CDR3 nucleotides: TGTGCCACTGGGGACAGGGGGACTGGGGCCAACGTCCTGACTTTC.

A single count supports this clone. The V call is TRBV5-1, the J call TRBJ2-3; TRBD2 matches at 13 bases. The CDR3 loop spans 18 amino acids. The germline V gene has CDR1 SGHRS and CDR2 YFSETQ. J gave up 0 bases and V 4 bases, and 8 bases lay outside the gene matches. The CDR3 sequence: CASSPLAGGPPSTDTQYF. CDR3 DNA sequence: TGCGCCAGCAGCCCACTAGCGGGAGGGCCGCCCAGCACAGATACGCAGTATTTT.

In this sample, this clone turned up once. The chain recombines TRBV27 with TRBJ1-3, with D uncertain. Germline assignment: CDR1 MNHEY and CDR2 SMNVEV (reference sequence). Trimming pared 5 bases from V and 0 bases from J, leaving 11 bases between. The CDR3 extends over 15 amino acids. This CDR3 reads CASSPRSVSGNTIYF. CDR3 DNA: TGTGCCAGCAGTCCACGGTCTGTCTCTGGAAACACCATATATTTT.

The chain recombines TRBV6-5 with TRBJ1-1; D is ambiguous. Germline CDR1 and CDR2: MNHEY and SVGAGI. Trimming stripped 7 bases from V and 5 bases from J, with 17 bases between. This CDR3 is built from 14 residues. Here the CDR3 reads CASTRREIKTEAFF. DNA of the CDR3: TGTGCCAGCACCCGACGGGAGATTAAAACTGAAGCTTTCTTT.

V is TRBV7-6 and J is TRBJ1-4; D call uncertain. The CDR3 totals 16 residues. Trimming pared 0 bases from V and 0 bases from J, leaving 8 bases between. Germline CDR1 reads SGHVS; CDR2 reads FNYEAQ. The CDR3: CASSLARGATNEKLFF. CDR3 bases: TGTGCCAGCAGCTTAGCGCGGGGTGCAACTAATGAAAAACTGTTTTTT.

V is TRBV19 and J is TRBJ2-1; possible D gene TRBD1, 5 bases. Germline loops: CDR1 LNHDA, CDR2 SQIVND (reference sequence). V was shortened by 4 bases and J by 12 bases, with 22 bases between the two germline ends. The CDR3 consists of 15 residues. The CDR3 region has the DNA TGTGCCAGTAGTAAAGAACAGGATACCCGCCGCGGGCAGTTCTTC. It encodes CASSKEQDTRRGQFF.

The V and J genes are TRBV7-2 and TRBJ1-4; no clear D gene. Trimming stripped 1 base from V and 2 bases from J, with 11 bases between. The CDR3 is made up of 16 amino acids. Per germline, CDR1 SGHTA and CDR2 FQGNSA. For the CDR3, the DNA is TGTGCCAGCAGCTTAGGGAGGGTGCCCACTAATGAAAAACTGTTTTTT. This encodes CASSLGRVPTNEKLFF. The entire variable domain, with the rest obtained from reference TRBV7-2 and TRBJ1-4, is as follows: GAGVSQSPSNKVTEKGKDVELRCDPISGHTALYWYRQSLGQGLEFLIYFQGNSAPDKSGLPSDRFSAERTGGSVSTLTIQRTQQEDSAVYLCASSLGRVPTNEKLFFGSGTQLSVL.

The rearrangement joins TRBV6-1 to TRBJ1-3; D unresolved. Trimming left V 4 bases short and J 5 bases short, with 12 bases between. The CDR3 is 14 residues long. Germline V gene sequence: CDR1 MNHNS, CDR2 SASEGT. CDR3 sequence: CASSGSVGRNTIYF. CDR3 nucleotide sequence: TGTGCCAGCAGTGGTTCCGTTGGGAGAAACACCATATATTTT.

This clone was counted a single time. CDR3 nucleotides: TGTGCCAGCAGTGAAGCGTTTCTTGGGGGACAGATCGGACTCGAGCAGTACTTC. This translates into CASSEAFLGGQIGLEQYF. This sequence joins TRBV6-1 and TRBJ2-7, with 7 nucleotides matching TRBD1. Germline CDR1 is MNHNS and CDR2 is SASEGT. Trimming removed 0 bases from V and 6 bases from J; junction bases left unmatched: 17. The length of the CDR3 is 18 residues.

The gene calls are TRBV6-5 and TRBJ2-3, with D possibly TRBD2 on 6 matching bases. CDR3 length equals 12 residues. V lost 6 bases and J 8 bases, leaving 12 bases between the germline ends. Germline assignment: CDR1 MNHEY and CDR2 SVGAGI. The CDR3 loop is CASRRETGTQYF. CDR3 DNA: TGTGCCAGCAGACGGGAGACGGGTACGCAGTATTTT.

A note on this clone: Other nucleotide sequences from this sample produce the same CDR3. The chain links TRBV28 to TRBJ2-3; 7 positions agree with TRBD1. The CDR3 loop spans 14 amino acids. V lost 6 bases to trimming and J lost 2 bases; unmatched junction nucleotides: 5. Germline V gene sequence: CDR1 MDHEN, CDR2 SYDVKM. CDR3 protein: CASSLQGSTDTQYF. Written as DNA, the CDR3 is TGTGCCAGCAGCCTACAGGGGTCCACAGATACGCAGTATTTT.